This T cell receptor beta chain was captured by sequencing in a study of T-cell memory formation after mild COVID-19. Germline V lookup: CDR1 LGHDT, CDR2 YNNKEL (reference sequence). V dropped 0 bases and J dropped 0 bases, with 11 bases sitting between them. The CDR3 is made up of 17 amino acids. TCRdb independently ran MiXCR on the 5' RACE reads; one entry per CDR3 protein. The profile covers roughly 350,000 distinct CDR3 sequences, with around 20% appearing a single time and about an eighth taken by the ten largest. The sample taken for sequencing was PBMCs or a T cell subset sorted from them (not recorded which). The sequence derives from an adult woman who had mild COVID-19 (a few samples of this study predate the infection). Cell type and time point are not known. V is TRBV3-1 and J is TRBJ1-4; D remains ambiguous. CDR3 nucleotides: TGTGCCAGCAGCCAAGATAGGCTAGGACCAACTAATGAAAAACTGTTTTTT. Its translation: CASSQDRLGPTNEKLFF.